These 11 T cell receptor beta chains originate from one sample sequenced in a study of OX40 agonist ivuxolimab in advanced cancers. Here immunoSEQ multiplex PCR was the method, and the copy in TCRdb shows in-frame clones only, minus some. Here the sample spans some 64,000 clones, over 90% being singletons. Here the sequenced sample was CD4+ or CD8+ T cells sorted from blood, taken in a trial of the OX40 agonist ivuxolimab. These receptors were taken from an adult with an advanced solid tumor such as melanoma, head and neck, liver or kidney cancer.

This sequence joins TRBV27 and TRBJ2-7; 8 bases are a match to TRBD2. Germline CDR1 reads MNHEY; CDR2 reads SMNVEV (reference sequence). V lost 4 bases and J lost 4; bases outside the gene matches: 6. The CDR3 has 14 residues. Written as DNA, the CDR3 is TGTGCCAGCAGTTCGGGGGGGGTGGGGTACGAGCAGTACTTC. Amino acids: CASSSGGVGYEQYF.

The chain recombines TRBV7-9 with TRBJ2-5, with unresolved D. The CDR3 is 14 residues long. Germline V gene data show CDR1 as SEHNR and CDR2 as FQNEAQ (reference sequence). V was pared by 3 bases and J by 5 bases, with 13 bases between. The chain's CDR3 is CASSLLGLEETQYF. For the CDR3, the DNA is TGTGCCAGCAGCTTGTTGGGGTTGGAGGAGACCCAGTACTTC.

The chain employs TRBV19 and TRBJ2-5; D gene uncertain. The CDR3 is 12 amino acids. V was trimmed by 10 bases and J by 0 bases, leaving 9 bases between them. Germline CDR1 is LNHDA and CDR2 is SQIVND (reference sequence). CDR3: CATSPNQETQYF. In nucleotides, the CDR3 is TGTGCCACCTCACCGAACCAAGAGACCCAGTACTTC.

This chain links TRBV11-2 with TRBJ1-3, with D unresolved. V lost 5 bases and J 0 bases, leaving 8 bases between the germline ends. CDR1 is SGHAT and CDR2 is FQNNGV in the germline V gene. The CDR3 consists of 14 residues. The CDR3 DNA reads as TGTGCCAGCAGCCTCAGTGACTCTGGAAACACCATATATTTT. Residues: CASSLSDSGNTIYF.

By proportion, this clone is medium-sized. The chain carries TRBV7-9 and TRBJ1-1, with D perhaps matching TRBD1 (6 bases). The CDR3 spans 13 residues. The germline V gene encodes CDR1 SEHNR and CDR2 FQNEAQ (reference sequence). Trimming took 6 bases from V and 1 from J, leaving 9 bases between them. The CDR3 here is CASRDSPNTEAFF. DNA for the CDR3: TGTGCCAGCAGGGACAGTCCGAACACTGAAGCTTTCTTT.

The chain joins TRBV5-1 to TRBJ2-7; D could derive from TRBD1 or TRBD2 (5 bases each). The CDR3 has 13 residues. V shed 7 bases and J shed 2 bases, with 13 bases lying between them. Germline CDR1 and CDR2: SGHRS and YFSETQ. Here the CDR3 DNA reads TGCGCCAGCCACGGGGACCGGGCCTACGAGCAGTACTTC. It translates to CASHGDRAYEQYF.

The genes are TRBV7-9 and TRBJ2-1, with D maybe TRBD1 (8 bases). V lost 5 bases to trimming and J lost 14 bases, with 13 bases between them. This CDR3 is built from 11 residues. The germline CDR1 and CDR2 sequences are SEHNR and FQNEAQ (reference sequence). CDR3 DNA sequence: TGTGCCAGCAGCCGACAGGGGAGGGAGTTCTTC. Translating gives CASSRQGREFF.

The chain joins TRBV4-3 to TRBJ2-3, with D perhaps TRBD1 (5 bases). CDR1 and CDR2 (germline): LGHNA, YSLEER. The CDR3 is 17 amino acids. Deletions cut 4 bases from V and 3 bases from J, with 20 bases between. In DNA form, the CDR3 reads TGCGCCAGCAGCCCAGGGATGGCACCCCACGGGACAGATACGCAGTATTTT. Its protein product is CASSPGMAPHGTDTQYF.

The chain joins TRBV19 to TRBJ1-4; D might be TRBD1 (5 bases). V dropped 6 bases and J dropped 0 bases, with 14 bases sitting between them. The V gene's germline CDR1 is LNHDA and CDR2 SQIVND (reference sequence). The CDR3 spans 16 residues. The CDR3 region has the DNA TGTGCCAGTAGCCTGGGGGAAGGGACAACTAATGAAAAACTGTTTTTT. It yields the protein CASSLGEGTTNEKLFF.

The rearrangement links TRBV5-1 to TRBJ2-7; 11 bases match TRBD1. CDR3 length equals 15 residues. V shed 2 bases, J shed 2 bases, and the junction held 3 bases outside the gene matches. Germline V gene lookup returns CDR1 SGHRS and CDR2 YFSETQ. The DNA for the CDR3 is TGCGCCAGCAGCTTCGGACAGGGGGCAACCTACGAGCAGTACTTC. Amino acid sequence: CASSFGQGATYEQYF.

The chain joins TRBV28 to TRBJ2-5; TRBD2 matches at 9 bases. V dropped 3 bases and J dropped 2; count of bases not matched to a gene: 19. The CDR3 sequence is 20 residues long. The germline gives CDR1 MDHEN, CDR2 SYDVKM. CDR3 sequence (DNA): TGTGCCAGCAGTTTCCCTACCGACCCTCCGGCTAGCGGGGTGCAAGAGACCCAGTACTTC. The encoded protein is CASSFPTDPPASGVQETQYF.